The 18 T cell receptor beta chains presented below share a single source sample, sequenced in a study of OX40 agonist ivuxolimab in advanced cancers. Profiled with immunoSEQ multiplex PCR; TCRdb holds only in-frame clones, not every one. In the table there are over 5,500 clones, roughly 63% of which are singletons. The sample was CD4+ or CD8+ T cells sorted from blood, taken in a trial of the OX40 agonist ivuxolimab. The receptors come from an adult with an advanced solid tumor such as melanoma, head and neck, liver or kidney cancer.

V gene TRBV9 combines with J gene TRBJ1-3; TRBD2 might be the D (6 bases). The J call may be incorrect, as the DNA end agrees better with TRBJ2-2. Germline lookup yields CDR1 SGDLS and CDR2 YYNGEE. The CDR3 sequence is 13 residues long. The CDR3 loop is CASSARDSGELFF. The CDR3 nucleotides read TGTGCCAGCAGCGCCAGGGACTCCGGGGAGCTGTTTTTT.

The chain employs TRBV30 and TRBJ2-1; 13 nucleotides line up with TRBD2. Germline CDR1 and CDR2: GTSNPN and SVGIG (reference sequence). The J segment lost 6 bases and the V segment lost 5 bases, leaving 7 bases of the junction unmatched. The CDR3 is 15 residues long. The CDR3 protein is CAWGALAGGSNEQFF. CDR3 sequence (DNA): TGTGCCTGGGGGGCACTAGCGGGAGGGTCCAATGAGCAGTTCTTC.

This clone has a handful of counts. This chain links TRBV19 with TRBJ2-1; no firm D call. V lost 6 bases to trimming and J lost 3 bases, with 12 bases between them. Per the germline V gene, CDR1 is LNHDA and CDR2 is SQIVND (reference sequence). This CDR3 contains 14 residues. CDR3 residues: CASRSSGIYNEQFF. The CDR3 DNA sequence: TGTGCCAGTAGGAGTTCCGGAATCTACAATGAGCAGTTCTTC.

The chain employs TRBV5-8 and TRBJ1-5, with D unresolved. The germline CDR1 and CDR2 sequences are SGHTS and YDEGEE. This CDR3 is 14 amino acids long. The ends were cut back, 5 bases at V and 4 bases at J, with 13 bases in the middle. In DNA form, the CDR3 reads TGTGCCAGCAGTCTGCGAGGAAGAAATCAGCCCCAGCATTTT. Amino acids: CASSLRGRNQPQHF.

CDR3 sequence: CASKDGLMNTEAFF. Written as DNA, the CDR3 is TGTGCCAGCAAAGATGGTCTAATGAACACTGAAGCTTTCTTT. V is TRBV28 and J is TRBJ1-1; D is unresolved. Trimming stripped 7 bases from V and 0 bases from J, with 12 bases between. The CDR3 covers 14 residues. Germline loops: CDR1 MDHEN, CDR2 SYDVKM.

This sequence joins TRBV7-9 and TRBJ1-2, with D perhaps TRBD1 (6 bases). Germline V CDR1 and CDR2: SEHNR, FQNEAQ (reference sequence). Between the trimmed V and J ends, which lost 6 bases and 0 bases, there was a span of 17 bases. This CDR3 has 16 residues. For the CDR3, the DNA is TGTGCCAGCAGTCATAAGACAGGCCAGGCTAACTATGGCTACACCTTC. Its protein product is CASSHKTGQANYGYTF.

The chain combines TRBV7-6 with TRBJ2-3, with a tentative D call TRBD2 (7 bases). Germline CDR1 is SGHVS and CDR2 is FNYEAQ. The CDR3 has 14 residues. Trimming took off 4 bases at V and 6 bases at J, with 14 bases between the two ends. The CDR3 DNA reads as TGTGCCAGCAGCTCTCTCGGGGGGCCGGATACGCAGTATTTT. The encoded protein is CASSSLGGPDTQYF. The entire variable domain, with the rest obtained from reference TRBV7-6 and TRBJ2-3, is as follows: GAGVSQSPRYKVTKRGQDVALRCDPISGHVSLYWYRQALGQGPEFLTYFNYEAQQDKSGLPNDRFSAERPEGSISTLTIQRTEQRDSAMYRCASSSLGGPDTQYFGPGTRLTVL.

This clone has a handful of counts. The chain carries TRBV20-1 and TRBJ2-5, with D tentatively TRBD1 or TRBD2 (5 bases each). Germline loops: CDR1 DFQATT, CDR2 SNEGSKA (reference sequence). The CDR3 contains 11 residues. Trimming left V 2 bases short and J 5 bases short, with 6 bases between. The chain's CDR3 is CSARWGETQYF. The CDR3 DNA reads as TGCAGTGCTAGATGGGGGGAGACCCAGTACTTC.

The V call is TRBV5-6, the J call TRBJ2-1; D is tentatively TRBD1 or TRBD2 (5 bases each). CDR1 is SGHDT and CDR2 is YYEEEE in the germline V gene. The CDR3 length is 15 residues. The germline V and J ends were trimmed by 1 base and 6 bases, with 14 bases remaining between them. CDR3 DNA: TGTGCCAGCAGCTTGAAGCCCCGGGGCCCCAATGAGCAGTTCTTC. Its translation is CASSLKPRGPNEQFF.

The gene calls are TRBV7-3 and TRBJ2-4; D is unclear. Germline CDR1 reads SGHTA; CDR2 reads FQGTGA. V gave up 11 bases and J gave up 3 bases, with 14 bases separating them. This CDR3 is 13 amino acids long. CDR3 region: CARGPEDKNIQYF. The CDR3 region has the DNA TGTGCCCGCGGCCCCGAGGACAAAAACATTCAGTACTTC.

For this clone: A much larger clone sits a single nucleotide away, making a read error possible. The J gene is TRBJ1-2, the V gene TRBV15, with D unresolved. The germline CDR1 and CDR2 sequences are LNHNV and YYDKDF (reference sequence). The CDR3 spans 15 residues. V was pared by 1 base and J by 6 bases, with 15 bases between. CDR3 DNA: TGTGCCACCAGCAGAGGCCGCGGCAGGCGCGATGGCTACACCTTC. Its protein is CATSRGRGRRDGYTF. The whole variable domain, remainder taken from reference TRBV15 and TRBJ1-2, is DAMVIQNPRYQVTQFGKPVTLSCSQTLNHNVMYWYQQKSSQAPKLLFHYYDKDFNNEADTPDNFQSRRPNTSFCFLDIRSPGLGDTAMYLCATSRGRGRRDGYTFGSGTRLTVV.

This clone was observed a handful of times. This chain connects TRBV5-1 to TRBJ2-1; 13 positions match TRBD2. CDR3 length: 16 residues. J gave up 8 bases and V 5 bases, and 10 bases lay outside the gene matches. Germline V gene data show CDR1 as SGHRS and CDR2 as YFSETQ. The CDR3 protein is CASRAGTSGDLDEQFF. Written as DNA, the CDR3 is TGCGCCAGCAGGGCCGGGACTAGCGGGGATCTTGATGAGCAGTTCTTC. The whole variable domain, filled in from reference TRBV5-1 and TRBJ2-1, reads KAGVTQTPRYLIKTRGQQVTLSCSPISGHRSVSWYQQTPGQGLQFLFEYFSETQRNKGNFPGRFSGRQFSNSRSEMNVSTLELGDSALYLCASRAGTSGDLDEQFFGPGTRLTVL.

The chain uses TRBV7-6 and TRBJ2-3, with D perhaps TRBD2 (6 bases). CDR3 length equals 16 residues. Germline V gene sequence: CDR1 SGHVS, CDR2 FNYEAQ. V shed 5 bases and J shed 3 bases, with 18 bases lying between them. CDR3 DNA: TGTGCCAGCAGCACCCTGACCGGGGGTAGGACAGATACGCAGTATTTT. Translation gives CASSTLTGGRTDTQYF.

This chain uses TRBV29-1 with TRBJ2-1; tentative D call: TRBD1 (5 bases). The length of the CDR3 is 16 residues. The germline V and J ends were trimmed by 3 bases and 7 bases, with 22 bases remaining between them. CDR1 is SQVTM and CDR2 is ANQGSEA in the germline V gene. This CDR3 reads CSVELDFDLRGNEQFF. CDR3 DNA: TGCAGCGTTGAGCTAGACTTCGATCTAAGGGGTAATGAGCAGTTCTTC.

The V call is TRBV11-2, the J call TRBJ2-7; 11 nucleotides match TRBD1. The CDR3 has 15 amino acids. Trimming took 6 bases from V and 0 from J; bases not matched to a gene: 4. CDR1 is SGHAT, CDR2 FQNNGV, per germline. The CDR3 is CASSTGTGGSYEQYF. For the CDR3, the DNA is TGTGCCAGCAGTACTGGGACAGGGGGCTCCTACGAGCAGTACTTC.

In its sample, this clone was seen a few times. The CDR3 sequence: CAWSVRTGEYTEAFF. The CDR3 DNA follows: TGTGCCTGGAGTGTACGGACAGGGGAGTACACTGAAGCTTTCTTT. The rearrangement links TRBV30 to TRBJ1-1; TRBD1 matches 9 bases. Germline V lookup: CDR1 GTSNPN, CDR2 SVGIG (reference sequence). CDR3 length: 15 residues. V shed 0 bases and J 3 bases; nucleotides not matched to a gene: 5.

With regard to this clone: An end of the junction differs from the germline gene, which may be a read error. The chain joins TRBV9 to TRBJ2-1; 8 bases match TRBD1. This CDR3 contains 15 residues. Germline loops: CDR1 SGDLS, CDR2 YYNGEE. CDR3: CASSEVGTGGSPAIF. CDR3 nucleotide sequence: TGTGCCAGCAGCGAAGTCGGGACAGGAGGGTCCCCGGCCATCTTC. Combining the CDR3 with reference TRBV9 and TRBJ2-1 gives the whole variable domain DSGVTQTPKHLITATGQRVTLRCSPRSGDLSVYWYQQSLDQGLQFLIQYYNGEERAKGNILERFSAQQFPDLHSELNLSSLELGDSALYFCASSEVGTGGSPAIFGPGTRLTVL.

The rearrangement links TRBV6-6 to TRBJ2-7; TRBD1 matches at 8 bases. The trim removed 6 bases at V and 3 bases at J, leaving 4 bases unmatched. CDR3 size: 13 residues. The germline V gene encodes CDR1 MNHNY and CDR2 SVGAGI (reference sequence). The DNA for the CDR3 is TGTGCCAGCAGCGGACAGGGCTACTACGAGCAGTACTTC. Its translation: CASSGQGYYEQYF.